This TCR beta chain was profiled in a study of blood T cells in healthy people across ages (dated by TCRdb to 2013 to 2016). The study in broad terms: In model experiments, template switching captured roughly one uniquely barcoded TCR beta cDNA molecule for every two T cells. Two additional independent replicas of 1 million unique cDNA reads from the same blood draw were analyzed for two donors (one aged 18 to 30 and one aged 80 or older). Age-related changes in TCR beta repertoire diversity were measured in the study by deep sequencing normalized with unique cDNA molecular identifiers. Donors were grouped into four age groups: young (average approximately 15 years), middle-aged (roughly 40), aged (about 60) and long-lived (around 80).

Study-level results and caveats: The long-lived group showed more naive CD4+ T cells, fewer expanded clones and increased TCR diversity than the aged group, suggesting age selection. Conclusive comparison of naive and antigen-experienced compartments was prevented by the profiling of bulk unsorted PBMCs. Donor CMV infection status was unknown, potentially confounding age-related changes in expanded clonotypes. Total diversity estimates from one million sequenced T cells were considered lower bounds and underestimates. Observed TCR beta diversity per million T cells fell roughly linearly with age, and a significant reduction was already apparent by age around 44. There was a strong correlation between observed TCR beta diversity and the percentage of naive T cells measured by flow cytometry.

The donors were a few dozen Caucasian individuals from Russia, aged roughly 6 to 100 years, who were systemically healthy. Each donor gave 8 to 10 milliliters of peripheral blood, drawn into EDTA-treated Vacutainer tubes. PBMCs were isolated by Ficoll-Paque density-gradient centrifugation, with at least 6 million obtained per sample. Trizol reagent was used to extract total RNA from PBMCs, with at least 6 micrograms per sample. The percentages of naive CD45RAhigh/CD27high T cells were determined by flow cytometry on a PBMC aliquot from every donor. CDR1 and CDR2 are drawn from the germline V gene (reference sequence): MNHNY, SVGAGI. Measured from the cysteine to the phenylalanine, the CDR3 is 14 residues long. Of the read, only the CDR3 DNA is kept; its 42 bases are in frame from base 1. For this clonotype: The target of this receptor is not known. One base away there is no much larger clone; base qualities are not given.

Library preparation used 5' RACE. Sequencing used an Illumina HiSeq 2500. A second roughly 7 to 11 cycle PCR used a sample-barcoded 5' primer and a J-beta primer mix. Each TCR beta cDNA molecule received a unique molecular identifier from a template-switch 5' adaptor carrying 12 random nucleotides. Each sample yielded at least 3 million CDR3-containing paired-end reads. First-strand cDNA was synthesized from all RNA with the Mint cDNA synthesis kit, primed by a TRBC-specific oligonucleotide. Following uracil-DNA glycosylase treatment, all cDNA underwent a first 18-cycle PCR with the universal primers M1SS and BC2_uni_R. The study's own analysis went as follows. For normalization, 1 million high-quality reads were randomly selected from each sample, with every read carrying a distinct molecular identifier. Instead of being binned into consensus sequences, reads that shared molecular identifiers were thrown out. CDR3 identification, clonotype clustering and error correction used MiTCR with a Q25 quality threshold and the strictest error-elimination algorithm. A nonparametric unseen species model with Euler transformation was used to estimate a lower bound on total TCR beta diversity. TCRdb reanalyzed the raw reads on its own, using fastp at Q25 for trimming and MiXCR for clone calling, and kept in-frame beta chains. Identical CDR3 protein sequences are pooled into one entry, listed with their most common genes and DNA. These V and J calls are TCRdb output, not the study's own analysis. The sample table shows 750,000 to 850,000 distinct CDR3 sequences, and roughly 25% are seen once. The leading ten clones occupy approximately 3.7% of the sample.

The sample was also linked to a second study, of T cells of mothers and their children. Per that second paper: Nine systemically healthy Caucasian individuals, comprising three mothers and their six children, were included as donors. cDNA synthesis consumed the entire amount of extracted RNA, loaded at around 1.5 ug RNA in each 15 ul reaction. In the second PCR, the M1S primer added sample barcodes and 2-4 random nucleotides. Over 8.5 million TCR beta CDR3 reads came from each mother, compared with about 3 million reads from each child. Thymic selection similarly shapes TCR recombination output in related and unrelated pairs, with minor effect from inherited differences. Normalized repertoire overlap in related mother-child pairs was always slightly higher than in unrelated mother-child pairs, but the difference was never significant. No persistent microchimeric T cell clones were detected, at a sensitivity of approximately 90 clones per million clonotypes. In the study, deep NGS was used to compare the TCR beta repertoires of mothers and children, and features distinguishing related mother-child pairs from unrelated individuals were sought. Mothers averaged roughly 40 +/- 4 years of age and children averaged roughly 11 +/- 4 years. After adapters were ligated using NEBNext reagents, the libraries underwent 100+100 nt paired-end sequencing on an Illumina HiSeq 2000. To avoid cross-contamination, the mother libraries and the child libraries were prepared a month apart and sequenced in separate runs. For each donor, between about 450,000 and 2,300,000 distinct TCR beta clonotypes were identified. Naive TCR beta clonotypes were estimated from low-frequency clonotypes matched to each donor's FACS-determined naive share, without sorting.

Sequenced input: blood. The TCR originated in a boy younger than 18 in good health. The V gene is TRBV6-6 and the J gene is TRBJ2-5; the D call could be TRBD1 or TRBD2, with each sharing 5 bases. The J call is in doubt because the DNA end fits TRBJ2-7 better. The DNA reads TGTGCCAGCACGGGGACGGACCTAGTCTACGAGCAGTACTTC. This encodes CASTGTDLVYEQYF.